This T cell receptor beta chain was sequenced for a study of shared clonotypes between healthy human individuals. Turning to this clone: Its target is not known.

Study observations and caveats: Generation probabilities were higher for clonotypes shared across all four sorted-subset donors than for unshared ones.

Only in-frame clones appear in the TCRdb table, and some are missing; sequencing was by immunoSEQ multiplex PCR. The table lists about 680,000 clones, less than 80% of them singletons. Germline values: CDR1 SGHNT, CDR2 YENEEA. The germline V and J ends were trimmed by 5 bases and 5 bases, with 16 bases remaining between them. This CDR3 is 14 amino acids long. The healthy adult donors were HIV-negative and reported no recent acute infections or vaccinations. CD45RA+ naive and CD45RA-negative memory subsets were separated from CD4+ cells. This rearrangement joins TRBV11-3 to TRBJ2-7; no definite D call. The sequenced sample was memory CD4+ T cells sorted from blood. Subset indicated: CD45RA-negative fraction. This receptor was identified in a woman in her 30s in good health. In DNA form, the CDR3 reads TGTGCCAGCAGCCTCTCGTCTCTGGCGGACGAGCAGTACTTC. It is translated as CASSLSSLADEQYF.